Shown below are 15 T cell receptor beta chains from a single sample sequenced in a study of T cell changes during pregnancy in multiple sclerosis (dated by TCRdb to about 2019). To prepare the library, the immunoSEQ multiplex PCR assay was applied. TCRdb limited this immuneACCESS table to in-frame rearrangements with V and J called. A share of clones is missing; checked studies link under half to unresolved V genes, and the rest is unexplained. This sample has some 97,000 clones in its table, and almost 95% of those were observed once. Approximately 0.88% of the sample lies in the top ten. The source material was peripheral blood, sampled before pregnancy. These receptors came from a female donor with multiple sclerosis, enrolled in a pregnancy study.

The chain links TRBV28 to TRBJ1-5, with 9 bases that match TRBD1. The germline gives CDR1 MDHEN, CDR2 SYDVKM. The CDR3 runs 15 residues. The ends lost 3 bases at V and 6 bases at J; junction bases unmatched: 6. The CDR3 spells CASSFRTGVAQPQHF. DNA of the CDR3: TGTGCCAGCAGTTTTAGGACAGGGGTGGCTCAGCCCCAGCATTTT.

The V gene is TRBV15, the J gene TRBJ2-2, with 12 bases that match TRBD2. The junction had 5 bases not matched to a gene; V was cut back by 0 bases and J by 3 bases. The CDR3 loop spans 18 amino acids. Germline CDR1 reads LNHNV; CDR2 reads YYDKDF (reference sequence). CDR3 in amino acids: CATSRDLRTSGDTGELFF. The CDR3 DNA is TGTGCCACCAGCAGAGATTTAAGGACTAGCGGGGACACCGGGGAGCTGTTTTTT.

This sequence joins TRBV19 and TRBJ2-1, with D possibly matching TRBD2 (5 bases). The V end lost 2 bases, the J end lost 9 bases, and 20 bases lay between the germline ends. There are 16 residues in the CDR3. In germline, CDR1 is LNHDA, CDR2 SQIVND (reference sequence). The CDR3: CASSIPPAGPNGEQFF. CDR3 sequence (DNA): TGTGCCAGTAGTATACCTCCGGCGGGTCCGAACGGTGAGCAGTTCTTC.

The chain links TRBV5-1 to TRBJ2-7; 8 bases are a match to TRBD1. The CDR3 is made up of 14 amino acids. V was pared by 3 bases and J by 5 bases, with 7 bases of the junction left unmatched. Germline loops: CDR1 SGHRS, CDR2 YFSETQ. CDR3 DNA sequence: TGCGCCAGCAGCTCGGACAGGGTGGTCAACGAGCAGTACTTC. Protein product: CASSSDRVVNEQYF. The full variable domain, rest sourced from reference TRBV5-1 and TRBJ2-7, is KAGVTQTPRYLIKTRGQQVTLSCSPISGHRSVSWYQQTPGQGLQFLFEYFSETQRNKGNFPGRFSGRQFSNSRSEMNVSTLELGDSALYLCASSSDRVVNEQYFGPGTRLTVT.

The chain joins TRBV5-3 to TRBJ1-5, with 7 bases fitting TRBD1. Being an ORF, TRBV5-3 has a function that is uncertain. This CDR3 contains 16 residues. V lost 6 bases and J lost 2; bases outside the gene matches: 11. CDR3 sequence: CARKKWRGQGNQPQHF. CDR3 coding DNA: TGTGCCAGAAAGAAGTGGCGCGGACAGGGCAATCAGCCCCAGCATTTT.

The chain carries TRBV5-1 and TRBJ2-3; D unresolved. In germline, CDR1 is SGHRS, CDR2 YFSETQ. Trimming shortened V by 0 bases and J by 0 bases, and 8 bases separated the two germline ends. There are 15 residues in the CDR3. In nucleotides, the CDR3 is TGCGCCAGCAGCTTGGGCAGGTCGAGCACAGATACGCAGTATTTT. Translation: CASSLGRSSTDTQYF.

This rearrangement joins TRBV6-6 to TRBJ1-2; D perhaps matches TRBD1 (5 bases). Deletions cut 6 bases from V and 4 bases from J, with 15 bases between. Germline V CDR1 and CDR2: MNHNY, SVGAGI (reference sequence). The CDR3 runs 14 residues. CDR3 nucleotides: TGTGCCAGCAGGGTAGGGGATGGCGGCTATGGCTACACCTTC. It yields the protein CASRVGDGGYGYTF.

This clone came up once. CDR3 sequence reads: CACGPGSQETQYF. CDR3 bases: TGTGCCTGTGGTCCCGGGAGCCAAGAGACCCAGTACTTC. The V call is TRBV30, the J call TRBJ2-5, with TRBD2 as a possible D gene (6 bases). This CDR3 has 13 amino acids. V lost 6 bases to trimming and J lost 1 base, with 12 bases between them. Germline lookup yields CDR1 GTSNPN and CDR2 SVGIG (reference sequence).

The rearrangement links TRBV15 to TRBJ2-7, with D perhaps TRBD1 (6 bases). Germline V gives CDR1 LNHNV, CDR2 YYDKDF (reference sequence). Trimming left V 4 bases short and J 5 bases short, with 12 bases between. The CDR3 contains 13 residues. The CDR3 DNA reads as TGTGCCACCAGCATCACAGGGTCCCACGAGCAGTACTTC. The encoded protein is CATSITGSHEQYF.

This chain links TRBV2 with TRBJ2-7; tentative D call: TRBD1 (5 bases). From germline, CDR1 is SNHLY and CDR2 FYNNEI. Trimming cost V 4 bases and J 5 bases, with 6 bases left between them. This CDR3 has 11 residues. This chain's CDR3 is CASSVRDEQYF. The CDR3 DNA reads TGTGCCAGCAGTGTCAGGGACGAGCAGTACTTC.

CDR3 loop: CASSFSTGETQYF. CDR3 nucleotides: TGTGCCAGCAGCTTTTCCACGGGAGAGACCCAGTACTTC. The chain is built from TRBV13 and TRBJ2-5; D is unclear. V lost 3 bases to trimming and J lost 4 bases, with 9 bases between them. Germline loops: CDR1 PRHDT, CDR2 FYEKMQ (reference sequence). The CDR3 consists of 13 residues.

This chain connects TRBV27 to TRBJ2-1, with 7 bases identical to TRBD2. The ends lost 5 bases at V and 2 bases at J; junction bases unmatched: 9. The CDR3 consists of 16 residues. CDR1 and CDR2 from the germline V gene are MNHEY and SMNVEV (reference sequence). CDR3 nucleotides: TGTGCCAGCAGTCCACTAGCGATGGGGGCCTACAATGAGCAGTTCTTC. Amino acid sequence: CASSPLAMGAYNEQFF.

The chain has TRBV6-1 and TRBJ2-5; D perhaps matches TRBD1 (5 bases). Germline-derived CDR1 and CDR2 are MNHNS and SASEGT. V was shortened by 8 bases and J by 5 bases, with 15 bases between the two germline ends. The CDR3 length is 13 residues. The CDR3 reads CASERGARETQYF. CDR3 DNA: TGTGCCAGCGAAAGGGGTGCGCGGGAGACCCAGTACTTC.

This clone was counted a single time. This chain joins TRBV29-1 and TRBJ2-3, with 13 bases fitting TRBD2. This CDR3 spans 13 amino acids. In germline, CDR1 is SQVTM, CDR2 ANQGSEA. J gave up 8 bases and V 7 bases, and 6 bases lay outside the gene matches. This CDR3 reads CSAGTSGIGTQYF. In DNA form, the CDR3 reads TGCAGCGCTGGGACTAGCGGGATAGGTACGCAGTATTTT.

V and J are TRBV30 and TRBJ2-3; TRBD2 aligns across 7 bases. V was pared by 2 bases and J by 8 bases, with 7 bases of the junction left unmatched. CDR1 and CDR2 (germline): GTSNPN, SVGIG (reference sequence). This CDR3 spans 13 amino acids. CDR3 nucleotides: TGTGCCTGGAGTAACGGCGGGAGAGGTACGCAGTATTTT. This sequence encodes CAWSNGGRGTQYF.